These 2 T cell receptor beta chains were all obtained from the same sample, sequenced in a study of beta chain features in type 1 diabetes. What was sequenced were expressed TCRB transcripts, since all of the isolated RNA had been reverse transcribed. Repertoires were generated with immunoSEQ multiplex PCR, while TCRdb's copy carries only in-frame clones and drops some. The table includes 150,000 to 190,000 clones, around 8% detected once. Sequencing was carried out using central memory CD4+ T cells from blood. The receptors originated from a young man in good health.

The rearrangement joins TRBV2 to TRBJ2-1, with 9 bases lining up with TRBD1. Germline-derived CDR1 and CDR2 are SNHLY and FYNNEI. V shed 5 bases, J shed 5 bases, and the junction held 4 bases outside the gene matches. CDR3 length: 14 amino acids. The CDR3, as DNA: TGTGCCAGCAGTCCCGGGACAGGGAACAATGAGCAGTTCTTC. Its protein is CASSPGTGNNEQFF.

This clone was seen a few times. The V gene is TRBV18, the J gene TRBJ2-3, with TRBD1 matching over 7 bases. The CDR3 is 18 amino acids. Germline trimming cut 4 bases from V and 0 bases from J; bases unmatched to any gene: 13. Germline V CDR1 and CDR2: KGHSH, LQKENI. The CDR3 sequence is CASSRASFGTASTDTQYF. The DNA of the CDR3 is TGTGCCAGCTCACGGGCTTCTTTCGGGACAGCGAGCACAGATACGCAGTATTTT.